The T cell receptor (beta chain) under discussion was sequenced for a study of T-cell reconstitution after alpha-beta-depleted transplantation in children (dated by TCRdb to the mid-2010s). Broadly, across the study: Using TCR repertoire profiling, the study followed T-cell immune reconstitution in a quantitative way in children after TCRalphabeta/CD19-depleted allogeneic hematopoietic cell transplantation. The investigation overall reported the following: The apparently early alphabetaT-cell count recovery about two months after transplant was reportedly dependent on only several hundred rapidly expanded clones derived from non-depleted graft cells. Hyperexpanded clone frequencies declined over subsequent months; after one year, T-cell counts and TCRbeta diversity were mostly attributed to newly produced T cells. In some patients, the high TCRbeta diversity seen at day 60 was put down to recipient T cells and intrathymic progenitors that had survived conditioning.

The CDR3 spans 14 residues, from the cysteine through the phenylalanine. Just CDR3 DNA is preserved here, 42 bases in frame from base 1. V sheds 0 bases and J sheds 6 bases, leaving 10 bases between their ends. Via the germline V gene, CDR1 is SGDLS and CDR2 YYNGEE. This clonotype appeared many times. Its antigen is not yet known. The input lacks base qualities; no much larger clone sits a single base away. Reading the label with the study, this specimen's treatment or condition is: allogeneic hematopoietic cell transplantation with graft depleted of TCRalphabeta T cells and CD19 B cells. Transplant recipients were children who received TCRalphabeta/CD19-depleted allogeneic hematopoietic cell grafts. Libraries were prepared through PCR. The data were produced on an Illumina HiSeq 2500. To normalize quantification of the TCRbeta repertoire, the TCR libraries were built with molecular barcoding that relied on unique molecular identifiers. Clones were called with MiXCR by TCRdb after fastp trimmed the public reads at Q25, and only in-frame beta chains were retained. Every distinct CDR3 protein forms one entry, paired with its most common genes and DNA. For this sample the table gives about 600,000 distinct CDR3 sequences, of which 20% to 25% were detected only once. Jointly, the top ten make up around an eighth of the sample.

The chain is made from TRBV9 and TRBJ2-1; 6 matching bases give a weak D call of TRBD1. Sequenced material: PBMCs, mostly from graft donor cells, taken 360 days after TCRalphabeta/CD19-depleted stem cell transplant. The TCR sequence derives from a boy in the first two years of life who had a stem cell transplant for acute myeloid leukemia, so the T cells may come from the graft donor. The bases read TGTGCCAGCAGCGTAGCTGGGACATCCAATGAGCAGTTCTTC. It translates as CASSVAGTSNEQFF.